The clone carrying this T cell receptor beta chain was recorded many times. Its antigen remains unidentified. The sample originates from a study of blood T cells in healthy people across ages. Study-level findings and limits: Estimates of total diversity, which came from one million sequenced T cells, were considered to be underestimates. Per-million-T-cell TCR beta diversity fell roughly linearly with age.

This CDR3 region has 14 residues. The germline V gene has CDR1 MDHEN and CDR2 SYDVKM. For the second PCR, which ran for about 7 to 11 cycles, a sample-barcoded 5' primer and a J-beta primer mix were used. CDR3-containing paired-end reads numbering at least 2.5 million came from each sample. TCRdb re-called the 5' RACE reads through MiXCR, storing one row per CDR3 protein. Found here are some 290,000 distinct CDR3 sequences, roughly 29% of them singletons; the top ten hold roughly 30%. Caucasian individuals from Russia who were healthy and aged about 6 to 90 acted as donors. Sequencing input: blood. This chain links TRBV28 with TRBJ2-5, with 10 bases identical to TRBD2. The DNA matches TRBJ2-7 better at its end, which makes the J call doubtful. The clonotype originates from a woman aged 70-85 years in good health. Here the CDR3 reads CASSSSSGSYEQYF. CDR3 nucleotides: TGTGCCAGCAGTTCGTCTAGCGGGAGTTACGAGCAGTACTTC.